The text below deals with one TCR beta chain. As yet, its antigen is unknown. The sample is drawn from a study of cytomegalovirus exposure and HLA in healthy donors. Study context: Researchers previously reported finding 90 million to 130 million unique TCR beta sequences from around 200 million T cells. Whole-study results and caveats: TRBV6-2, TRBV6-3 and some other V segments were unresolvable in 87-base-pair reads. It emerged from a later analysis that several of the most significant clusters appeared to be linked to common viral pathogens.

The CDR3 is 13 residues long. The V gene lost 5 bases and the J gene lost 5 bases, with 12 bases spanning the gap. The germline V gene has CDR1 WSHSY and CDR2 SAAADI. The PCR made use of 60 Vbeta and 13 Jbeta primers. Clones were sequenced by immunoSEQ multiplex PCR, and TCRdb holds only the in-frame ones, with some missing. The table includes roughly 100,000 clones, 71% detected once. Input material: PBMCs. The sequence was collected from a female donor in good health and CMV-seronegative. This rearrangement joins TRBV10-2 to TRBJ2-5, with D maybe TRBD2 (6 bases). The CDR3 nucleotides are TGCGCCAGCAGTTACCTAGCGAGGGAGACCCAGTACTTC. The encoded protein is CASSYLARETQYF.